This is a list of T cell receptor beta chains from one sample in a study of cytomegalovirus exposure and HLA in healthy donors. Clones were sequenced by immunoSEQ multiplex PCR, and TCRdb holds only the in-frame ones, with some missing. The sample holds 150,000 to 200,000 clones, around 88% seen once. The sequenced material came from PBMCs. The receptors come from a woman aged 18-29 years in good health and CMV-seronegative. Both conserved end residues are part of each CDR3. D genes are given only for firm matches. Rows may omit the clone size; those that give it use once, few, many or a size class.

>TRBV5-1|NA|NA|TRBJ1-3
CASSGEAGNTIYF
TGCGCCAGCAGCGGAGAGGCTGGAAACACCATATATTTT
>TRBV6-6|NA|NA|TRBJ1-5
CASSLQGNQPQHF
TGTGCCAGCAGTTTACAGGGAAATCAGCCCCAGCATTTT
>TRBV4-1|NA|TRBD2|TRBJ2-4
CASSLLGERGGGDIQYF
TGCGCCAGCAGCCTACTTGGGGAGCGGGGGGGTGGTGACATTCAGTACTTC
>TRBV2|NA|NA|TRBJ2-1
CASSEHVSRQGVVPYNEQFF
TGTGCCAGCAGTGAACATGTGAGCAGACAAGGGGTAGTACCCTACAATGAGCAGTTCTTC
>TRBV25-1|NA|NA|TRBJ2-5
CASIFLALQETQYF
TGTGCCAGCATCTTCCTCGCTCTACAAGAGACCCAGTACTTC
>TRBV19|NA|TRBD1|TRBJ1-5
CASSTGRGTGWAKQPQHF
TGTGCCAGTAGTACCGGCCGAGGGACAGGGTGGGCCAAACAGCCCCAGCATTTT
>TRBV5-4|NA|NA|TRBJ2-7
CASSLDGRGRGGGSWEQYF
TGTGCCAGCAGCTTGGACGGGAGAGGACGGGGAGGGGGGTCATGGGAGCAGTACTTC
>TRBV5-4|NA|TRBD1|TRBJ1-3
CASSAGQGLSGNTIYF
TGTGCCAGCAGCGCGGGACAGGGCCTCTCTGGAAACACCATATATTTT
>TRBV6-1|NA|TRBD1|TRBJ1-5
CASAWTGSSNQPQHF
TGTGCTAGCGCGTGGACAGGGTCGAGCAATCAGCCCCAGCATTTT
>TRBV7-9|NA|NA|TRBJ2-7
CASSFSTYSYEQYF
TGTGCCAGCAGCTTTTCCACTTACAGCTACGAGCAGTACTTC
>TRBV9|NA|TRBD2|TRBJ2-3
CASSVEASGNTDTQYF
TGTGCCAGCAGCGTAGAGGCTAGCGGAAACACAGATACGCAGTATTTT
>TRBV5-1|NA|TRBD2|TRBJ2-1
CASSLGGGAGEQFF
TGCGCCAGCAGCTTAGGCGGGGGGGCCGGCGAGCAGTTCTTC
>TRBV25-1|NA|NA|TRBJ1-2
CASSVTVHYGYTF
TGTGCCAGCAGTGTAACAGTCCACTATGGCTACACCTTC
>TRBV7-8|NA|NA|TRBJ1-5
CASSLGRGNQPQHF
TGTGCCAGCAGCTTAGGCCGGGGGAATCAGCCCCAGCATTTT
>TRBV7-2|NA|TRBD2|TRBJ2-7
CASSLHGLAASFYEQYF
TGTGCCAGCAGCTTACATGGACTAGCGGCCTCCTTCTACGAGCAGTACTTC
>TRBV27|few|TRBD2|TRBJ2-1
CASSRLAGSYNEQFF
TGTGCCAGCAGCCGACTAGCGGGCTCCTACAATGAGCAGTTCTTC
>TRBV7-2|NA|TRBD2|TRBJ2-3
CASSLFGGGATDTQYF
TGTGCCAGCAGCTTATTCGGCGGGGGGGCGACAGATACGCAGTATTTT
>TRBV29-1|NA|NA|TRBJ1-2
CSATSGDFGSGYTF
TGCAGCGCTACTTCGGGGGACTTTGGCAGTGGCTACACCTTC
>TRBV27|NA|TRBD2|TRBJ2-1
CASSLISSGRRNEQFF
TGTGCCAGCAGTTTAATTTCTAGCGGGAGAAGGAATGAGCAGTTCTTC
>TRBV30|NA|NA|TRBJ2-7
CAWSSTDYEQYF
TGTGCCTGGAGTTCGACAGATTACGAGCAGTACTTC
>TRBV27|NA|TRBD1|TRBJ1-2
CASSWDRGDGYTF
TGTGCCAGCAGTTGGGACAGGGGAGATGGCTACACCTTC
>TRBV19|NA|NA|TRBJ1-2
CASRWDIQGGYTF
TGTGCCAGTAGGTGGGACATACAGGGTGGCTACACCTTC
>TRBV7-9|NA|NA|TRBJ1-5
CASSLDRQPNQPQHF
TGTGCCAGCAGCTTAGATAGACAGCCTAATCAGCCCCAGCATTTT
>TRBV6-6|once|NA|TRBJ2-7
CASSPGAYEQYF
TGTGCCAGCTCCCCAGGGGCATACGAGCAGTACTTC
>TRBV28|NA|NA|TRBJ1-1
CAADPETGPAFF
TGTGCCGCGGACCCCGAAACAGGGCCAGCTTTCTTT
>TRBV27|NA|NA|TRBJ1-2
CASSLSPLNYGYTF
TGTGCCAGCAGTTTATCTCCCCTAAACTATGGCTACACCTTC